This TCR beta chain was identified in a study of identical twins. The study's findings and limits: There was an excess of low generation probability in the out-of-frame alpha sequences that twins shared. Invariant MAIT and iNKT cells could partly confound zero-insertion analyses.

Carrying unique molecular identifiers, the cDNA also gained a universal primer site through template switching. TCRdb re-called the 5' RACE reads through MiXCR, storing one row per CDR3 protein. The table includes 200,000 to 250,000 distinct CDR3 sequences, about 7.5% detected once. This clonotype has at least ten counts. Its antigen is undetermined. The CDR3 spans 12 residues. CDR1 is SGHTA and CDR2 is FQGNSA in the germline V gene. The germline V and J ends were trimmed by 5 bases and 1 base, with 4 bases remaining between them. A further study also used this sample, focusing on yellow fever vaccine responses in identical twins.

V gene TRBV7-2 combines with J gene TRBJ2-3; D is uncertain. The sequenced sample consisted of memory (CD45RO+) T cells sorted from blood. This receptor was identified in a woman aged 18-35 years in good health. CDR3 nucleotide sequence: TGTGCCAGCAGCAGGGGCACAGATACGCAGTATTTT. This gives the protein CASSRGTDTQYF.